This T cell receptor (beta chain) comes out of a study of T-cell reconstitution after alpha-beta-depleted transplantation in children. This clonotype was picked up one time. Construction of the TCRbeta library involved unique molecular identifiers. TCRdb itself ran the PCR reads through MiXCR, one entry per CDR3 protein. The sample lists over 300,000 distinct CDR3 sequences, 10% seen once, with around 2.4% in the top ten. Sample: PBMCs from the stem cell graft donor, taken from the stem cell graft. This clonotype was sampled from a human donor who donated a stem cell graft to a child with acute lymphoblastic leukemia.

The CDR3, as DNA: TGTGCCTTCAGTTTCAGGGGTAGAGGGCCGGGGAGTATCAATGAGCAGTTCTTC. It specifies CAFSFRGRGPGSINEQFF. V is TRBV3-1 and J is TRBJ2-1; D is perhaps TRBD1 (6 bases). Trimming took 11 bases from V and 6 from J, leaving 32 bases between them. Germline CDR1 and CDR2: LGHDT and YNNKEL (reference sequence). This CDR3 has 18 amino acids.